A selection of T cell receptor beta chains follows, all from one sample in a study of CD8+CD57+ T cells in acquired aplastic anemia. Each CDR3 protein is one row after TCRdb ran MiXCR on the reads. Counted here are around 200,000 distinct CDR3 sequences, approximately 65% occurring once; the ten biggest clones make up roughly 62%. The sequenced sample consisted of sorted CD4+, CD8+, or CD8+CD57+ T cells (not recorded which) from PBMCs. Receptor source: a human donor with aplastic anemia. Both conserved end residues are part of each CDR3. D genes are given only for firm matches. Clone size is given for some rows only: seen once, a few or many times, or a class if the clone is expanded.

CASSESLSYNSPLHF	TGTGCCAGCAGTGAAAGCCTCTCCTATAATTCACCCCTCCACTTT	NA	TRBV10-2	TRBJ1-6	once
CASSTPTGSYEQYF	TGTGCCAGCAGCACCCCGACAGGGTCCTACGAGCAGTACTTC	TRBD1	TRBV7-2	TRBJ2-7	few
CSARAGLAGTLVQFF	TGCAGTGCTAGAGCGGGCCTAGCGGGGACTTTAGTGCAGTTCTTC	TRBD2	TRBV20-1	TRBJ2-1	NA
CASSSGNLEAF	TGTGCCAGCAGCTCCGGGAACCTAGAAGCTTTC	NA	TRBV5-6	TRBJ2-6	NA
CSARMGGAVDTEAFF	TGCAGTGCTAGAATGGGAGGGGCGGTGGACACTGAAGCTTTCTTT	NA	TRBV20-1	TRBJ1-1	NA
CSVDGGVNTGELFF	TGCAGCGTTGACGGGGGGGTAAACACCGGGGAGCTGTTTTTT	TRBD2	TRBV29-1	TRBJ2-2	NA
CAISGRGGTSTDMQYF	TGTGCCATCAGTGGGAGGGGGGGCACCAGCACAGATATGCAGTATTTT	NA	TRBV10-3	TRBJ2-3	NA
CASSRAVYSYEQYF	TGTGCCAGCAGTAGGGCTGTCTACTCCTACGAGCAGTACTTC	NA	TRBV2	TRBJ2-7	NA
CASSLSGVPPYEQYF	TGTGCCAGCAGTTTATCCGGGGTACCGCCCTACGAGCAGTACTTC	NA	TRBV28	TRBJ2-7	few
CASSVARTDTQYF	TGTGCCAGCAGCGTAGCCCGCACAGATACGCAGTATTTT	NA	TRBV9	TRBJ2-3	NA
CSVALSRGGVTDTQYF	TGCAGCGTTGCCCTCTCTCGCGGGGGGGTCACAGATACGCAGTATTTT	TRBD2	TRBV29-1	TRBJ2-3	NA
CATSPGQGATYYGYTF	TGTGCCACCAGTCCGGGACAGGGGGCGACTTACTATGGCTACACCTTC	TRBD1	TRBV24-1	TRBJ1-2	NA
CASSPLAQETQYF	TGTGCCAGCAGCCCGCTGGCTCAAGAGACCCAGTACTTC	NA	TRBV14	TRBJ2-5	NA
CASSFPGGTGNYNEQFF	TGTGCCAGCAGCTTCCCAGGGGGGACAGGGAACTACAATGAGCAGTTCTTC	TRBD1	TRBV9	TRBJ2-1	NA
CATSSSSSGGDYNEQFF	TGTGCCACCAGCAGCTCCAGTTCGGGGGGCGACTACAATGAGCAGTTCTTC	NA	TRBV15	TRBJ2-1	NA
CATSKRDVDTGELSF	TGTGCCACCAGCAAGCGGGATGTCGACACCGGGGAGCTGTCTTTT	TRBD2	TRBV15	TRBJ2-2	NA
CARIPTSDYYNEQFF	TGTGCCAGGATTCCCACTAGCGACTACTACAATGAGCAGTTCTTC	TRBD2	TRBV2	TRBJ2-1	many
CASSVNAGLQETQYF	TGCGCCAGCAGCGTCAACGCAGGCCTCCAAGAGACCCAGTACTTC	NA	TRBV5-1	TRBJ2-5	NA
CASRGNFNSPLHF	TGTGCCAGCAGGGGGAACTTTAATTCACCCCTCCACTTT	NA	TRBV2	TRBJ1-6	once
CASSFGGFGTDRDNQPQHF	TGTGCTAGCAGCTTTGGGGGGTTTGGGACGGACAGGGACAATCAGCCCCAGCATTTT	TRBD1	TRBV7-7	TRBJ1-5	many